The present T cell receptor (beta chain) was sequenced within a study of blood T cell repertoires in COVID-19. Study context: COVID-19 samples from acute and convalescent phases originated in the United States, Italy and Spain.

Trimming pared 4 bases from V and 2 bases from J, leaving 18 bases between. There are 16 residues in the CDR3. Per the germline V gene, CDR1 is SGHDT and CDR2 is YYEEEE. Per the study methods: Reference gene primer amplification gave estimated nucleated cell counts. TCRdb keeps only in-frame clones here, not all; method: immunoSEQ multiplex PCR. From that table come the V and J calls and clone size; the DNA was used to work out D and trimming. The sample lists approximately 280,000 clones, 88% occurring once. The chain recombines TRBV5-6 with TRBJ2-5; a weak D match, TRBD2 (5 bases). The sequencing input was peripheral blood. This receptor was obtained from a man aged 18 to 29 with active or convalescent COVID-19. The CDR3 coding sequence is TGTGCCAGCAGCCCGGGATTTGCTGGCGAACAAGAGACCCAGTACTTC. This codes for CASSPGFAGEQETQYF.